The entry below gives a single T cell receptor beta chain sequence along with its context. V lost 5 bases and J lost 2, with 15 bases in between. In germline, CDR1 is SEHNR, CDR2 FQNEAQ (reference sequence). The CDR3 has 15 amino acids. The sample comes from a study of blood T cells in healthy people across ages. A second 7 to 11 cycle PCR used barcoded and J-beta primers. Each cDNA molecule was tagged by a template-switch adaptor with 12 random nucleotides. TCRdb redid the calling of the 5' RACE reads with MiXCR, one entry per CDR3 protein. This table holds roughly 1.4 million distinct CDR3 sequences, 59% found once.

The clonotype comes from a man between 18 and 29 years old in good health. The sample consisted of blood. The J gene is TRBJ2-5, the V gene TRBV7-9; D could derive from TRBD1 or TRBD2 (6 bases each). In nucleotides, the CDR3 is TGTGCCAGCAGCGTGAGGGGGAGGCTGCAAGAGACCCAGTACTTC. This encodes CASSVRGRLQETQYF.